This TCR beta chain was captured by sequencing in a study of blood T cells in healthy people across ages. This clonotype was found many times. PCR was performed a second time for about 7 to 12 cycles using a sample-barcoded 5' primer and a J-beta primer mix. A single record per CDR3 protein comes from TCRdb applying MiXCR to the 5' RACE reads. The sample holds fewer than 600,000 distinct CDR3 sequences, about a quarter seen once. The V segment lost 5 bases and the J segment 0 bases; nucleotides outside the gene matches: 9. CDR3 length equals 17 residues. CDR1 and CDR2 (germline): SGHTA, FQGTGA. This same sample was also taken into another study, of T cells of mothers and their children. That paper states: Unrelated mother-child pairs always had slightly, but never significantly, lower normalized overlap than related pairs.

This TCR derives from a boy younger than 10 in good health. This chain uses TRBV7-3 with TRBJ1-3; 8 nucleotides agree with TRBD1. The sample taken for sequencing was blood. The CDR3 coding sequence is TGTGCCAGCAGCCCCAGAGACAGGGGTTACTCTGGAAACACCATATATTTT. It specifies CASSPRDRGYSGNTIYF.